This TCR beta chain was profiled in a study of blood T cell repertoires in COVID-19. Overall study: T cells, B-cell-depleted T cells, or PBMCs supplied cDNA or gDNA.

The germline V and J ends were trimmed by 6 bases and 7 bases, with 12 bases remaining between them. Germline CDR1 and CDR2: MDHEN and SYDVKM. The CDR3 totals 13 residues. Patients at the Seattle site were enrolled during active infection and followed longitudinally. Sequencing was performed with immunoSEQ multiplex PCR; in TCRdb, only in-frame clones are kept and a portion is missing. The table records 350,000 or so clones, 89% of them present only once. The sequencing input was peripheral blood. This rearrangement joins TRBV28 to TRBJ1-4; the D gene is possibly TRBD1 (5 bases). This TCR was sampled from a woman aged 55-70 years with COVID-19, enrolled during active disease. The DNA for the CDR3 is TGTGCCAGCAGCCACAGGCCGTCTGAAAAACTGTTTTTT. Amino acids: CASSHRPSEKLFF.